The sequence of this T cell receptor (beta chain) was determined in a study of human T cells and chemical hapten exposure. The time point was: pre-sensitization, week 0. Noted treatment: therapeutic diphenylcyclopropenone sensitization with weekly scalp DPC. Those who donated were patients with alopecia, 18 to 70 years of age, and suitable for DPC. The CDR3 is made up of 17 amino acids. The junction had 8 bases not matched to a gene; V was cut back by 5 bases and J by 0 bases. Germline CDR1 is SEHNR and CDR2 is FQNEAQ (reference sequence). As the library was built, unique molecular identifiers were attached to individual cDNA molecules. TCRdb reanalysed the RACE reads using MiXCR and keeps one entry per CDR3 protein. The sample holds 300,000 to 450,000 distinct CDR3 sequences, about 5% seen once.

This chain connects TRBV7-9 to TRBJ1-4; 8 bases agree with TRBD1. This specimen consisted of whole blood, obtained in connection with sensitization to the hapten diphenylcyclopropenone (DPC). The sequence was obtained from a woman aged 18-30 years with alopecia areata. Some clones in this sample may be carry-over from other donors' samples. CDR3 sequence: CASSPRTGGATNEKLFF. The DNA for the CDR3 is TGTGCCAGCAGCCCGAGAACAGGGGGAGCAACTAATGAAAAACTGTTTTTT. The full variable domain, completed using reference TRBV7-9 and TRBJ1-4, is DTGVSQNPRHKITKRGQNVTFRCDPISEHNRLYWYRQTLGQGPEFLTYFQNEAQLEKSRLLSDRFSAERPKGSFSTLEIQRTEQGDSAMYLCASSPRTGGATNEKLFFGSGTQLSVL.